The T cell receptor (beta chain) under discussion was sequenced for a study of patients and donors after allogeneic stem cell transplantation. TCRdb processed the RT-PCR reads anew with MiXCR; each CDR3 protein has one entry. This table has about 89,000 distinct CDR3 sequences, roughly 48% appearing once. The germline V gene has CDR1 MDHEN and CDR2 SYDVKM. The CDR3 covers 13 residues. V shed 4 bases and J shed 10 bases, with 13 bases lying between them. The source is a human donor who was either an allogeneic HSCT recipient or a stem cell or donor lymphocyte infusion donor (not recorded which). It is not recorded whose cells these are; they may come from a transplant donor. The rearrangement links TRBV28 to TRBJ1-4, with D tentatively TRBD1 (5 bases). Sequencing was carried out using blood, either unsorted or a sorted T cell fraction (not recorded which). In nucleotides, the CDR3 is TGTGCCAGCAGTTCGTATCGGGGCCGAAAACTGTTTTTT. It translates to CASSSYRGRKLFF.